This T cell receptor (beta chain) was observed in a study of post-analysis software for immune sequencing data. The study's findings and limits: Diversity measured as normalized Chao1 was significantly lower in multiple sclerosis patients than in controls. TRBV5-6, TRBV5-1 and TRBV20-1 were among roughly five TRBV segments more frequent in patients than controls.

This clonotype was counted a few times. No antigen is known for it. Trimming removed 6 bases at V and 3 bases at J, with 18 bases between. This CDR3 comprises 15 residues. CDR1 is LNHNV and CDR2 is YYDKDF in the germline V gene (reference sequence). Unique molecular identifiers had been added to the TCR beta cDNA libraries. TCRdb ran MiXCR on the PCR reads and lists one entry per CDR3 protein. This sample carries approximately 360,000 distinct CDR3 sequences, less than 40% of them seen once, and the ten largest clones take under 15%. The sample consisted of blood. The origin of this receptor is a girl aged 10-17 years with multiple sclerosis. The chain joins TRBV15 to TRBJ2-7, with a tentative D call TRBD1 (5 bases). CDR3 coding DNA: TGTGCCACCAGACCGTGGGGCGGTTTAAGCTACGAGCAGTACTTC. The encoded protein is CATRPWGGLSYEQYF.